Here is one T cell receptor beta chain with its context. Its antigen is unidentified. Germline loops: CDR1 SEHNR, CDR2 FQNEAQ (reference sequence). J was trimmed by 8 bases and V by 5 bases; bases with no gene match: 9. CDR3 length: 15 residues. This entry belongs to a study of post-analysis software for immune sequencing data. About the study: Recorded disease courses covered relapsing-remitting, secondary progressive and progressive-relapsing multiple sclerosis. Some patients had no subtype annotation. Findings and limits, study-wide: Controls showed lower frequencies than patients for five TRBV segments, and TRBV5-6, TRBV5-1 and TRBV20-1 were among these. The study found significantly lower normalized Chao1 diversity in multiple sclerosis patients than in controls. Samples made in the same batch grouped tightly together by F measure.

Unique molecular identifiers were present in the TCR beta cDNA libraries. TCRdb re-analysed the PCR reads in MiXCR, keeping a single row per CDR3 protein. The table records fewer than 700,000 distinct CDR3 sequences, roughly 46% of them present only once. The sample taken for sequencing was blood. V is TRBV7-9 and J is TRBJ2-1; TRBD2 matches at 10 bases. This sequence originates from a girl aged 10 to 17 with multiple sclerosis. This CDR3 reads CASSQKVAGGDEQFF. CDR3 nucleotide sequence: TGTGCCAGCAGCCAAAAGGTAGCGGGAGGCGATGAGCAGTTCTTC.